This TCR beta chain emerged from a study of T cell repertoires in cytomegalovirus infection. This clonotype occurred many times. TCRdb re-called the reads through MiXCR, storing one row per CDR3 protein. The sample holds around 320,000 distinct CDR3 sequences, 8% to 10% seen once. The CDR3 contains 19 residues. V lost 3 bases to trimming and J lost 0 bases, with 21 bases between them. The specimen sequenced was PBMCs. The receptor comes from a human donor in good health (CMV status not recorded). Some clones in this sample may be carry-over from other donors' samples. The genes are TRBV12-3 or TRBV12-4 and TRBJ2-1; maybe TRBD1 (5 bases). CDR3 residues: CASSFFSWGTRSSYNEQFF. The CDR3 DNA reads TGTGCCAGCAGTTTCTTCTCCTGGGGCACCCGGAGCTCCTACAATGAGCAGTTCTTC.